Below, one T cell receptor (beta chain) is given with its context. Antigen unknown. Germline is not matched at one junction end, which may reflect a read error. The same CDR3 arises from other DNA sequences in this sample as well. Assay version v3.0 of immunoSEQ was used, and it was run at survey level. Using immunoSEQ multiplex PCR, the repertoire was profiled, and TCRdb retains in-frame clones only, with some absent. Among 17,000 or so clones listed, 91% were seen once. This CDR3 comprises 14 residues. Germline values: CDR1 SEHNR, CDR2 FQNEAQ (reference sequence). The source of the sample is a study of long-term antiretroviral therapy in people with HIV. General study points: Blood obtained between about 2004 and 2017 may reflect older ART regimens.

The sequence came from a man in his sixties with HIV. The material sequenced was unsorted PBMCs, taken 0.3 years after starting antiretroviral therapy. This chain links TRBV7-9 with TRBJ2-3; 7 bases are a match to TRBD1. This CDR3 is CASSFTGDIDTQYF. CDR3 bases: TGCGCCAGCAGCTTCACAGGGGATATAGATACGCAGTATTTT.